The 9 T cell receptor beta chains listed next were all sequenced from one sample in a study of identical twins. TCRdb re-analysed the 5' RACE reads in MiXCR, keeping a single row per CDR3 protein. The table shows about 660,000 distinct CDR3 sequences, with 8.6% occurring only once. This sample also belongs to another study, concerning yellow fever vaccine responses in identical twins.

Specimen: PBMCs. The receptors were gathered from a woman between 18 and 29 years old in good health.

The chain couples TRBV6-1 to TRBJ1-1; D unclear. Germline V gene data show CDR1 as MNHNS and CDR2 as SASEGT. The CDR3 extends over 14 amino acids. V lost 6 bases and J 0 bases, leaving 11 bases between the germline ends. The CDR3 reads CASRNWNVNTEAFF. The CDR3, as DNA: TGTGCCAGCAGGAATTGGAACGTGAACACTGAAGCTTTCTTT.

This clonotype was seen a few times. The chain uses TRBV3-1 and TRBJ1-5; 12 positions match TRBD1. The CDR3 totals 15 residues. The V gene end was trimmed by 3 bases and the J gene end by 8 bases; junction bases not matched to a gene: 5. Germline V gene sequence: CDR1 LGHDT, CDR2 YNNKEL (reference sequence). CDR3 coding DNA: TGTGCCAGCAGCCAGGGACAGGGGGCAGGGGAGCCCCAGCATTTT. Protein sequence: CASSQGQGAGEPQHF.

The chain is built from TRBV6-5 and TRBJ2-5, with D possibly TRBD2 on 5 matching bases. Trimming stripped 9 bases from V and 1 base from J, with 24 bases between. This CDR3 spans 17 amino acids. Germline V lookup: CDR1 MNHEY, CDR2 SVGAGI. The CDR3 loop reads CARSIEGERYLQETQYF. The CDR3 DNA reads TGTGCCAGGAGTATCGAGGGTGAGCGATACCTCCAAGAGACCCAGTACTTC.

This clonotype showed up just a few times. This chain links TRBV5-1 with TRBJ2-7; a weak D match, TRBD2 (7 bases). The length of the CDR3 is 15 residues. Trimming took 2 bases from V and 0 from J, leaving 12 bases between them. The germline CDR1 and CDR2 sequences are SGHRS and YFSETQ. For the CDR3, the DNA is TGCGCCAGCAGCTTAATCGGGGGGCCCTCCTACGAGCAGTACTTC. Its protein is CASSLIGGPSYEQYF.

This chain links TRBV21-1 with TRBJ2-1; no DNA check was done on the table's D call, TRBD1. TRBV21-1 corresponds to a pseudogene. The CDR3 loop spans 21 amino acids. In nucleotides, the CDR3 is TGTGCCAGCAGCAAAGAAGGGGTCGCACCATTGGGGGGGTCTCCGTACAATGAGCAGTTCTTC. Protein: CASSKEGVAPLGGSPYNEQFF.

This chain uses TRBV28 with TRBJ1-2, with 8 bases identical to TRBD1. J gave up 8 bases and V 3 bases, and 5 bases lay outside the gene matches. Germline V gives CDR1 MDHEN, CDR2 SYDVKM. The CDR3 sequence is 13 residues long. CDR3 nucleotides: TGTGCCAGCAGTTTCTCAGGGACAGGAGGCTACACCTTC. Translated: CASSFSGTGGYTF.

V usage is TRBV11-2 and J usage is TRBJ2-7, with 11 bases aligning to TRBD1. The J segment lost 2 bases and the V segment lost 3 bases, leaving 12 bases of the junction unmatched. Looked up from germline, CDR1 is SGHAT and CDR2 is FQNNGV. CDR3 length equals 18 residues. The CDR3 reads CASSLGSVGTGGPYEQYF. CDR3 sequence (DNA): TGTGCCAGCAGCTTGGGATCTGTGGGGACAGGGGGGCCCTACGAGCAGTACTTC.

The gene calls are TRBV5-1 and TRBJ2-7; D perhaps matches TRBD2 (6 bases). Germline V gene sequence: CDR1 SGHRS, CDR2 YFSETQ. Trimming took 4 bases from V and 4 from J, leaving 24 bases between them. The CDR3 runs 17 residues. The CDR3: CASSGNPGSPDWYEQYF. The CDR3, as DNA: TGCGCCAGCAGCGGAAATCCCGGGAGTCCTGATTGGTACGAGCAGTACTTC.

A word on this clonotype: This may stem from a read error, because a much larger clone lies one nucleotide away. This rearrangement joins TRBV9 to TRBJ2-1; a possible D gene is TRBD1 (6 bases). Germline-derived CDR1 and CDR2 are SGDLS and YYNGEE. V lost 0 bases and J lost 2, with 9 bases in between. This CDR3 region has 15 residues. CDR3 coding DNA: TGTGCCAGCAGCGTAGGTGGGGGCCCCTACAATGAGCAGTTCTTC. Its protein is CASSVGGGPYNEQFF.